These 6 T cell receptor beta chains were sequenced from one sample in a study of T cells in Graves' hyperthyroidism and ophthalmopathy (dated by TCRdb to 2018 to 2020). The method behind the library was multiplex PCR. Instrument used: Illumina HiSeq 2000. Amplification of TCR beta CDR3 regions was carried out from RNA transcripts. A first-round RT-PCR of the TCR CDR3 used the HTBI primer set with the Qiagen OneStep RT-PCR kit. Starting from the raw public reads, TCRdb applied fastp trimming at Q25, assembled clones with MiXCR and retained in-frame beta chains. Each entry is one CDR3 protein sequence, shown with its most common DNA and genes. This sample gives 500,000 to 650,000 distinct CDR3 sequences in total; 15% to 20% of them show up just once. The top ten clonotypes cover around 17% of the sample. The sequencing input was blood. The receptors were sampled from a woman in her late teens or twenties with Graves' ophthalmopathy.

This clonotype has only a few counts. CDR3 sequence reads: CASSYIRGSYNEQFF. The DNA for the CDR3 is TGTGCCAGCAGCTACATCAGGGGCTCCTACAATGAGCAGTTCTTC. The genes are TRBV7-3 and TRBJ2-1; tentatively, D is TRBD1 (6 bases). Germline V lookup: CDR1 SGHTA, CDR2 FQGTGA. The ends were cut back, 4 bases at V and 0 bases at J, with 10 bases in the middle. The CDR3 has 15 amino acids.

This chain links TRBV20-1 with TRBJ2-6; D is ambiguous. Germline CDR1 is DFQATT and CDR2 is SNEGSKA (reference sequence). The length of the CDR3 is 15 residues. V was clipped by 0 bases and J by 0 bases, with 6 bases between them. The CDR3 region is CSARDLGSGANVLTF. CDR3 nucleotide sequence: TGCAGTGCTAGAGATTTGGGCTCTGGGGCCAACGTCCTGACTTTC.

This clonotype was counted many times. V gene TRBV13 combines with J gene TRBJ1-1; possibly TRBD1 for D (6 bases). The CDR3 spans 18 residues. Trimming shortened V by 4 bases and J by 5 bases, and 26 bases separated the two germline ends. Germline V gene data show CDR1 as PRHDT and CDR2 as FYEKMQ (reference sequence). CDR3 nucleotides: TGTGCCAGCAGCTCAGGAGAGCAGGGGTGGGTTTGGAAGACTGAAGCTTTCTTT. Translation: CASSSGEQGWVWKTEAFF.

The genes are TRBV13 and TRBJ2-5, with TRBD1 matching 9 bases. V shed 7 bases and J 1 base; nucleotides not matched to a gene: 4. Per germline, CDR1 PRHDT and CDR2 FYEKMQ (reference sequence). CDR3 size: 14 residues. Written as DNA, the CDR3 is TGTGCCAGCACATCGGGACAGGGCCAAGAGACCCAGTACTTC. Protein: CASTSGQGQETQYF.

The CDR3 coding sequence is TGTGCCAGCAGTTTCAGGGGGGACAATCAGCCCCAGCATTTT. It yields the protein CASSFRGDNQPQHF. The chain carries TRBV27 and TRBJ1-5; 7 bases are a match to TRBD1. The V gene's germline CDR1 is MNHEY and CDR2 SMNVEV (reference sequence). This CDR3 spans 14 amino acids. After removal of 3 bases from V and 3 bases from J, the junction contained 2 bases not matched to a gene.

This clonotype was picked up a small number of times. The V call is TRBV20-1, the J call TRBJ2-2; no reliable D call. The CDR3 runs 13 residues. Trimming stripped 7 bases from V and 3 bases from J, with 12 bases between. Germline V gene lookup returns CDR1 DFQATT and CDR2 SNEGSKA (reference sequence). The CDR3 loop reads CSVSPRYTGELFF. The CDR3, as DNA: TGCAGTGTGTCCCCGCGGTACACCGGGGAGCTGTTTTTT.